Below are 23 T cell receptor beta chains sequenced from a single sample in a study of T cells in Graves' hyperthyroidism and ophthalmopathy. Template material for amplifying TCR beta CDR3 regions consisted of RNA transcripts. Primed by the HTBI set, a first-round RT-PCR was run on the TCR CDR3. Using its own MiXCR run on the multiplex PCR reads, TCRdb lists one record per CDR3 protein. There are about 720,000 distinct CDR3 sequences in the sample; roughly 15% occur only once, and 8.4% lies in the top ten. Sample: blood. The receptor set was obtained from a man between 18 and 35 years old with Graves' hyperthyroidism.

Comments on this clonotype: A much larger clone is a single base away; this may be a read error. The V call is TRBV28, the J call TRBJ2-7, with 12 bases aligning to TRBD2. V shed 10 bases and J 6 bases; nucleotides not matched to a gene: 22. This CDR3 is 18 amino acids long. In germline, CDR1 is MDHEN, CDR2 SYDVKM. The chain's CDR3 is CAISSSSGRALSLSEQYF. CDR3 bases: TGTGCCATCAGCTCCTCTAGCGGGAGGGCCCTAAGTCTGTCCGAGCAGTACTTC.

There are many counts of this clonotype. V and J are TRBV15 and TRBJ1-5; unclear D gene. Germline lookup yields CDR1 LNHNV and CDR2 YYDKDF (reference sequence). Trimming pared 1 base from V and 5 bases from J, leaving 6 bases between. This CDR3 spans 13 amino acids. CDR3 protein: CATSRARDQPQHF. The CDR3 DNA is TGTGCCACCAGCAGAGCCCGAGATCAGCCCCAGCATTTT.

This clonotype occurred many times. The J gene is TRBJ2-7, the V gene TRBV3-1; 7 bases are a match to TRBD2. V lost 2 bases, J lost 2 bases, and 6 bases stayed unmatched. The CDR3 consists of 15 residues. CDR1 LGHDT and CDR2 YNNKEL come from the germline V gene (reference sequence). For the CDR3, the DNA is TGTGCCAGCAGCCAATTCGCTAGCGGTGCCTACGAGCAGTACTTC. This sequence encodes CASSQFASGAYEQYF.

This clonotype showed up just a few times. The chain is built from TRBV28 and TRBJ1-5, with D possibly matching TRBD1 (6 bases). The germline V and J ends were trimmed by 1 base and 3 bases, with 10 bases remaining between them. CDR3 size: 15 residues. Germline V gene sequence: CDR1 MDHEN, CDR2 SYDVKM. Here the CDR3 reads CASSLSRGVNQPQHF. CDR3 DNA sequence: TGTGCCAGCAGTTTATCAAGGGGGGTCAATCAGCCCCAGCATTTT.

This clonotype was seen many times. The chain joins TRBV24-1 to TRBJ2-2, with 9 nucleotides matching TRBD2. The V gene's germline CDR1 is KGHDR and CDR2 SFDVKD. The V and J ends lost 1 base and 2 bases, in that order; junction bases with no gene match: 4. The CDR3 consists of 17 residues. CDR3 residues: CATSDFALAGNTGELFF. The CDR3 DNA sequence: TGTGCCACCAGTGATTTTGCGCTAGCGGGAAACACCGGGGAGCTGTTTTTT.

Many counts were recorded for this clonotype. CDR3 residues: CASSPAGESGRNEQFF. In nucleotides, the CDR3 is TGTGCCAGCAGCCCCGCGGGGGAGTCTGGGAGGAATGAGCAGTTCTTC. The J gene is TRBJ2-1, the V gene TRBV13; 7 bases line up with TRBD2. This CDR3 has 16 residues. Germline values: CDR1 PRHDT, CDR2 FYEKMQ (reference sequence). V was pared by 5 bases and J by 7 bases, with 14 bases of the junction left unmatched. Drawing the rest from reference TRBV13 and TRBJ2-1, the complete variable domain is AAGVIQSPRHLIKEKRETATLKCYPIPRHDTVYWYQQGPGQDPQFLISFYEKMQSDKGSIPDRFSAQQFSDYHSELNMSSLELGDSALYFCASSPAGESGRNEQFFGPGTRLTVL.

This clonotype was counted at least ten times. The CDR3 DNA follows: TGTGCCAGCAGTCCGTGGACAGCTTTGGACAATGAGCAGTTCTTC. Translated, it gives CASSPWTALDNEQFF. The rearrangement links TRBV12-3 or TRBV12-4 to TRBJ2-1, with a possible D match to TRBD1 (6 bases). V was shortened by 5 bases and J by 5 bases, with 16 bases between the two germline ends. The CDR3 consists of 15 residues.

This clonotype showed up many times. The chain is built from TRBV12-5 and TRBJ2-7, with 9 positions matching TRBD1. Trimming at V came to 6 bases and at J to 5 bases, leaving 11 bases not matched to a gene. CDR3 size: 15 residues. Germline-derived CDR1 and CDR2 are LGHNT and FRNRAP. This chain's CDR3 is CASGTPGQGLHEQYF. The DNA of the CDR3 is TGTGCTAGTGGCACTCCGGGACAGGGACTCCACGAGCAGTACTTC.

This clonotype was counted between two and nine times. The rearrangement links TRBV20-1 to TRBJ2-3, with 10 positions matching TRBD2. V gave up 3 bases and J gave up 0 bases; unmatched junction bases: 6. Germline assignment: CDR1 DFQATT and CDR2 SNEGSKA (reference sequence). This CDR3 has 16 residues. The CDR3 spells CSARLTSGVSTDTQYF. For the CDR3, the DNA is TGCAGTGCTAGGCTCACTAGCGGGGTTAGCACAGATACGCAGTATTTT.

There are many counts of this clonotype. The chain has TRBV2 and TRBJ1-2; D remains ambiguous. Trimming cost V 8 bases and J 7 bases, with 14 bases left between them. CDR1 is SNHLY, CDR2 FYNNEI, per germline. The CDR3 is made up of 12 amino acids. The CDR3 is CASHVRMGGYTF. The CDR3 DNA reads TGTGCCAGCCACGTCCGTATGGGTGGCTACACCTTC.

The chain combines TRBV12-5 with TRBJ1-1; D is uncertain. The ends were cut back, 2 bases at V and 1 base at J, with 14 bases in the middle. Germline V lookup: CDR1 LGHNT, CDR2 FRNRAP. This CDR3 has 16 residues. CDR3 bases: TGTGCTAGTGGTTTGTTTTTGGTACAATCGAACACTGAAGCTTTCTTT. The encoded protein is CASGLFLVQSNTEAFF.

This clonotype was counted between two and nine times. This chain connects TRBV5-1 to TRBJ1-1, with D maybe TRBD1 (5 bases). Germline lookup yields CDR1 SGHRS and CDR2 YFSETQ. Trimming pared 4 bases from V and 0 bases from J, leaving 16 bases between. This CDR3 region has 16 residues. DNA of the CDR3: TGCGCCAGCAGCCCGGGGCGTGGATCCATGAACACTGAAGCTTTCTTT. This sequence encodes CASSPGRGSMNTEAFF.

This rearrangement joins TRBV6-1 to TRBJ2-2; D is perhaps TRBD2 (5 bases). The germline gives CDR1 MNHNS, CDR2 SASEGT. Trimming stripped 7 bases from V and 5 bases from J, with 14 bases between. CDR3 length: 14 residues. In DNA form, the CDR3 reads TGTGCCAGCAACGAGGGCTCGAGGACCGGGGAGCTGTTTTTT. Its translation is CASNEGSRTGELFF.

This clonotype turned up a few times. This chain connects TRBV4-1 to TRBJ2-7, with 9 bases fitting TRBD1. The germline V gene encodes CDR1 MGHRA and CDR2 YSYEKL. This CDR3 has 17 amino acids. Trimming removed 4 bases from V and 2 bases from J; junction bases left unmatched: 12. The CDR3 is CASSPLGAGTGPYEQYF. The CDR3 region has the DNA TGCGCCAGCAGCCCCCTGGGGGCGGGGACAGGGCCCTACGAGCAGTACTTC.

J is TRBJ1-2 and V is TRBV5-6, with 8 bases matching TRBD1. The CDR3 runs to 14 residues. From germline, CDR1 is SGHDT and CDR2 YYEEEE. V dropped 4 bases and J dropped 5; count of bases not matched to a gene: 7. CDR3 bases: TGTGCCAGCAGCATGGGCAGGGGGCGGTATGGCTACACCTTC. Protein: CASSMGRGRYGYTF.

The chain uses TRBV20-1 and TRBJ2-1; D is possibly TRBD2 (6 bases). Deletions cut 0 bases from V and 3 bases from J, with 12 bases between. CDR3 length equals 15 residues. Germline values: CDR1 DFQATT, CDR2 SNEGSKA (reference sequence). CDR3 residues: CSARDMEGYYNEQFF. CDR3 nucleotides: TGCAGTGCTAGAGATATGGAGGGATACTACAATGAGCAGTTCTTC.

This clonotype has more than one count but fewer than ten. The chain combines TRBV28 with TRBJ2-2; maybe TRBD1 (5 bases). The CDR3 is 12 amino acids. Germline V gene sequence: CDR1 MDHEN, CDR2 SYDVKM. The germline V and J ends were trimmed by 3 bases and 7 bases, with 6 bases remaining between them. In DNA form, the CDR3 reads TGTGCCAGCAGTTTCCAGGGCGGGGAGCTGTTTTTT. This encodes CASSFQGGELFF.

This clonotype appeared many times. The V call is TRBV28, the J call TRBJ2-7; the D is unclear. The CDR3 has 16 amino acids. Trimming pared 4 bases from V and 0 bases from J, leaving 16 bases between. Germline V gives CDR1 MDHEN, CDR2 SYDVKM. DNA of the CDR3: TGTGCCAGCAGTTCGGTAAGCCCGGATCGCTCCTACGAGCAGTACTTC. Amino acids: CASSSVSPDRSYEQYF. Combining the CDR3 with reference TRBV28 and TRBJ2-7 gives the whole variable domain DVKVTQSSRYLVKRTGEKVFLECVQDMDHENMFWYRQDPGLGLRLIYFSYDVKMKEKGDIPEGYSVSREKKERFSLILESASTNQTSMYLCASSSVSPDRSYEQYFGPGTRLTVT.

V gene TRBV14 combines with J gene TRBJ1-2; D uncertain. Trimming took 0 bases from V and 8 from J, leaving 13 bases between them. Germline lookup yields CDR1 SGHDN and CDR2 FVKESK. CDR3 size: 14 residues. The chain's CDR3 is CASSQDRGYGGYTF. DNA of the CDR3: TGTGCCAGCAGCCAAGATCGTGGTTACGGAGGCTACACCTTC.

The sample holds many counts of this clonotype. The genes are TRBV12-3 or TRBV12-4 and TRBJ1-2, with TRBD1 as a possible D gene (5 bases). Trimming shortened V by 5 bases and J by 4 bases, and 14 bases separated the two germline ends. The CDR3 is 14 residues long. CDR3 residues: CASSLSQGGYGYTF. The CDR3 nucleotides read TGTGCCAGCAGTCTCAGCCAGGGCGGCTATGGCTACACCTTC.

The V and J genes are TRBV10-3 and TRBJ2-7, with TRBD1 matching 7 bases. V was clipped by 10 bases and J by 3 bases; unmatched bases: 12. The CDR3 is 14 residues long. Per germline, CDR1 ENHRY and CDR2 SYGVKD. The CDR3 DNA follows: TGTGCCAGCCTTTCCAGGACAGGAGACTACGAGCAGTACTTC. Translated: CASLSRTGDYEQYF.

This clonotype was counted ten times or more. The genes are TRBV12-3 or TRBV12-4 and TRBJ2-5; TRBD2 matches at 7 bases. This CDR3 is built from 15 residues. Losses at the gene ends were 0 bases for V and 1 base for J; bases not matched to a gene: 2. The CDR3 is CASSLAGGIQETQYF. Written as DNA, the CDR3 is TGTGCCAGCAGTTTAGCGGGAGGGATCCAAGAGACCCAGTACTTC.

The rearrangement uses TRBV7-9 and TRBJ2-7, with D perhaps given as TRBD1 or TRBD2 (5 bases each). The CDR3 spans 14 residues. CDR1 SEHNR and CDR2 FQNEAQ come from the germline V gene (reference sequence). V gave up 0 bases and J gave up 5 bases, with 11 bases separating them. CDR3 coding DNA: TGTGCCAGCAGCTTAGCGCTTGGGGACCACGAGCAGTACTTC. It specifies CASSLALGDHEQYF.